The text below deals with one TCR beta chain. The data belong to a study of blood T cell repertoires in COVID-19. As processed by the authors: Reference gene primer amplification gave estimated nucleated cell counts. Only in-frame clones appear in the TCRdb table, and some are missing; sequencing was by immunoSEQ multiplex PCR. Clone size and V and J calls were adopted from that table, with D and trimming inferred from the DNA. Counted here are fewer than 400,000 clones, about 92% occurring once; the ten biggest clones make up about 18%. The clonotype was recovered from a woman between 25 and 40 years old who had recovered from COVID-19. Sequencing was carried out using PBMCs or T cells enriched from blood (not recorded which).

The CDR3 region is CASSLGSGSTDTQYF. CDR3 DNA: TGCGCCAGCAGCCTCGGGTCGGGGAGCACAGATACGCAGTATTTT. The rearrangement uses TRBV5-1 and TRBJ2-3; TRBD2 is a possible D gene (5 bases). Germline V lookup: CDR1 SGHRS, CDR2 YFSETQ. CDR3 length: 15 amino acids. Trimming took 4 bases from V and 0 from J, leaving 12 bases between them.